Shown below are 16 T cell receptor beta chains from a single sample sequenced in a study of blood T cell repertoires in COVID-19. Assay: immunoSEQ multiplex PCR; the TCRdb copy retains only in-frame clones and omits some. The data show 250,000 or so clones, roughly nine tenths seen once. Specimen: peripheral blood. These receptors all stem from a man aged 18 to 29 with active or convalescent COVID-19.

The chain employs TRBV7-6 and TRBJ1-6, with a tentative D call TRBD1 (5 bases). Trimming left V 2 bases short and J 4 bases short, with 15 bases between. CDR3 length: 17 amino acids. The germline V gene has CDR1 SGHVS and CDR2 FNYEAQ. CDR3 nucleotides: TGTGCCAGCAGCTTACGGGCCTCGGGGGATTATAATTCACCCCTCCACTTT. It yields the protein CASSLRASGDYNSPLHF.

This clone was seen only once. The chain employs TRBV5-1 and TRBJ2-7; TRBD1 agrees at 7 bases. Germline assignment: CDR1 SGHRS and CDR2 YFSETQ. The V gene end was trimmed by 4 bases and the J gene end by 4 bases; junction bases not matched to a gene: 11. CDR3 length: 15 residues. The CDR3 nucleotides read TGCGCCAGCAGCCGGTTAGCTGCGACAGGGTACGAGCAGTACTTC. Translation gives CASSRLAATGYEQYF.

The V call is TRBV21-1, the J call TRBJ1-6; TRBD1, the D gene given by the table, was not confirmed from the DNA. TRBV21-1 is recorded as a pseudogene. CDR3 length: 17 residues. CDR3 coding DNA: TGTGCCAGCGGACCTAGGGACAGGTGTTCCTATAATTCACCCCTCCACTTT. This translates into CASGPRDRCSYNSPLHF.

The V gene is TRBV5-1, the J gene TRBJ2-1, with 10 bases aligning to TRBD1. The V and J ends lost 0 bases and 7 bases, in that order; junction bases with no gene match: 7. This CDR3 has 16 amino acids. Germline V gives CDR1 SGHRS, CDR2 YFSETQ. This CDR3 is CASSLGGTGALNEQFF. The CDR3, as DNA: TGCGCCAGCAGCTTGGGAGGGACAGGGGCGCTTAATGAGCAGTTCTTC.

This chain links TRBV24-1 with TRBJ2-3; 8 bases align to TRBD1. The V gene's germline CDR1 is KGHDR and CDR2 SFDVKD. The CDR3 has 16 residues. After removal of 1 base from V and 3 bases from J, the junction contained 5 bases not matched to a gene. The CDR3 coding sequence is TGTGCCACCAGTGATTTCAGGGGGCGTGGTACAGATACGCAGTATTTT. Translating it yields CATSDFRGRGTDTQYF.

The gene calls are TRBV28 and TRBJ1-2; possibly TRBD1 for D (6 bases). The germline V gene has CDR1 MDHEN and CDR2 SYDVKM. The CDR3 totals 13 residues. V lost 5 bases and J 8 bases, leaving 15 bases between the germline ends. The CDR3 DNA is TGTGCCAGCAGTCCCAGGGGCTCCGGGGGCTACACCTTC. This sequence encodes CASSPRGSGGYTF.

In DNA, the CDR3 is TGCAGCACCCAGGGGGACGACTATGGCTACACCTTC. This sequence encodes CSTQGDDYGYTF. The genes are TRBV29-1 and TRBJ1-2; 7 bases match TRBD1. The CDR3 is 12 residues long. V shed 8 bases and J 3 bases; nucleotides not matched to a gene: 6. Germline loops: CDR1 SQVTM, CDR2 ANQGSEA.

This chain uses TRBV5-4 with TRBJ1-4, with TRBD1 identical over 7 bases. The CDR3 runs 13 residues. Per germline, CDR1 SGHNT and CDR2 YYREEE (reference sequence). V trimming: 9 bases; J trimming: 5 bases; junction bases outside the gene matches: 7. CDR3 amino acids: CATQGDPNEKLFF. The CDR3 DNA reads TGTGCCACTCAGGGGGACCCGAATGAAAAACTGTTTTTT. Using reference TRBV5-4 and TRBJ1-4 for the parts outside the CDR3, the full variable domain is ETGVTQSPTHLIKTRGQQVTLRCSSQSGHNTVSWYQQALGQGPQFIFQYYREEENGRGNFPPRFSGLQFPNYSSELNVNALELDDSALYLCATQGDPNEKLFFGSGTQLSVL.

The J gene is TRBJ1-4, the V gene TRBV27; TRBD1 might be the D (5 bases). Trimming took off 1 base at V and 3 bases at J, with 9 bases between the two ends. Per the germline V gene, CDR1 is MNHEY and CDR2 is SMNVEV (reference sequence). The CDR3 covers 15 residues. The CDR3 reads CASSLFGGANEKLFF. The CDR3 region has the DNA TGTGCCAGCAGTTTATTTGGGGGGGCTAATGAAAAACTGTTTTTT.

The V gene is TRBV5-1, the J gene TRBJ2-1, with unresolved D. The CDR3 runs 12 residues. Germline CDR1 SGHRS, CDR2 YFSETQ. Trimming took 0 bases from V and 8 from J, leaving 6 bases between them. CDR3 DNA sequence: TGCGCCAGCAGCTTGGGGCTTCATGAGCAGTTCTTC. Protein sequence: CASSLGLHEQFF.

The chain joins TRBV5-1 to TRBJ2-1; unclear D gene. The germline V gene has CDR1 SGHRS and CDR2 YFSETQ. The CDR3 is made up of 13 amino acids. Trimming took 1 base from V and 7 from J, leaving 9 bases between them. The CDR3 region is CASSLSGGNEQFF. CDR3 sequence (DNA): TGCGCCAGCAGCTTGTCGGGTGGGAATGAGCAGTTCTTC.

V gene TRBV29-1 combines with J gene TRBJ1-2; D is perhaps TRBD1 (5 bases). This CDR3 has 12 amino acids. Trimming shortened V by 7 bases and J by 2 bases, and 11 bases separated the two germline ends. CDR1 and CDR2 from the germline V gene are SQVTM and ANQGSEA. This chain's CDR3 is CSAGDRNYGYTF. The CDR3 DNA sequence: TGCAGCGCCGGAGACAGAAACTATGGCTACACCTTC.

The chain employs TRBV18 and TRBJ2-2; 8 nucleotides align to TRBD1. V shed 3 bases, J shed 1 base, and the junction held 7 bases outside the gene matches. CDR3 size: 17 residues. In germline, CDR1 is KGHSH, CDR2 LQKENI. This CDR3 reads CASSPLRGTGNTGELFF. In DNA, the CDR3 is TGTGCCAGCTCACCCCTACGGGGGACAGGGAACACCGGGGAGCTGTTTTTT.

The rearrangement joins TRBV7-2 to TRBJ2-3; D uncertain. This CDR3 is 14 amino acids long. V shed 5 bases and J shed 2 bases, with 11 bases lying between them. CDR1 and CDR2 from the germline V gene are SGHTA and FQGNSA. The CDR3, as DNA: TGTGCCAGCAGCGCGACTGGTTACACAGATACGCAGTATTTT. This codes for CASSATGYTDTQYF.

The chain combines TRBV20-1 with TRBJ2-1; the D call may be TRBD1 or TRBD2 (6 bases each). The CDR3 has 13 amino acids. Between the trimmed V and J ends, which lost 5 bases and 6 bases, there was a span of 14 bases. Germline V gene sequence: CDR1 DFQATT, CDR2 SNEGSKA (reference sequence). The CDR3 is CSACEGGRNEQFF. Here the CDR3 DNA reads TGCAGTGCTTGTGAGGGGGGTCGCAATGAGCAGTTCTTC.

The rearrangement joins TRBV19 to TRBJ1-1; D is perhaps TRBD1 (5 bases). Trimming shortened V by 7 bases and J by 4 bases, and 7 bases separated the two germline ends. The CDR3 length is 11 residues. Germline lookup yields CDR1 LNHDA and CDR2 SQIVND (reference sequence). Here the CDR3 reads CASTRGTEAFF. CDR3 in DNA: TGTGCCAGTACTAGGGGCACTGAAGCTTTCTTT.